Listed below are T cell receptor beta chains from one sample, sequenced in a study of blood T cell repertoires in COVID-19. The method was immunoSEQ multiplex PCR; TCRdb's version includes in-frame clones alone and lacks a portion of them. The sample includes 250,000 to 300,000 clones, 65% to 90% of them seen just once. Sequencing was carried out using peripheral blood. The receptors originated from a woman in her sixties or seventies with COVID-19, enrolled during active disease. CDR3s include the opening cysteine and the closing phenylalanine or tryptophan. The D gene is left open where the match is weak. Size tells how often a clone was seen (once, few, many) or the class of an expanded clone, and some rows leave it out.

D | J | V | size | DNA | CDR3
TRBD2 | TRBJ2-3 | TRBV7-2 | NA | TGTGCCAGCAGAACGGGGAGGGTGAATTCAGATACGCAGTATTTT | CASRTGRVNSDTQYF
NA | TRBJ2-2 | TRBV12-3/TRBV12-4 | NA | TGTGCCAGCACCCCCCAGGGGGAGCTGTTTTTT | CASTPQGELFF
NA | TRBJ1-3 | TRBV2 | NA | TGTGCCAGCAGTGAGTCCCAGGGCCCCTCTGGAAACACCATATATTTT | CASSESQGPSGNTIYF
TRBD2 | TRBJ2-7 | TRBV4-1 | NA | TGCGCCAGCAGCCAAGGACTAGCGGGGGGTTCCTACGAGCAGTACTTC | CASSQGLAGGSYEQYF
TRBD1 | TRBJ1-2 | TRBV6-5 | NA | TGTGCCAGCAGTTACTCTGGGACAGGGATCGATGGCTACACCTTC | CASSYSGTGIDGYTF
NA | TRBJ2-2 | TRBV24-1 | few | TGTGCCACCAGTGATTTGGAAGGGGATCGGAACACCGGGGAGCTGTTTTTT | CATSDLEGDRNTGELFF
NA | TRBJ1-1 | TRBV10-3 | once | TGTGCCATCAGGAGAGAAATGAACACTGAAGCTTTCTTT | CAIRREMNTEAFF
TRBD2 | TRBJ2-7 | TRBV6-2/TRBV6-3 | NA | TGTGCCAGCAGTTACGTGGGTCCGGGGGGCGAGCAGTACTTC | CASSYVGPGGEQYF
TRBD1 | TRBJ1-1 | TRBV7-3 | NA | TGTGCCAGCAGCTTAACCGAGACAGGGTTGACTGAAGCTTTCTTT | CASSLTETGLTEAFF
TRBD1 | TRBJ2-3 | TRBV9 | once | TGTGCCAGCAGCGTCGGGACAGGGGTAAGCGGCACAGATACGCAGTATTTT | CASSVGTGVSGTDTQYF
NA | TRBJ1-5 | TRBV4-1 | NA | TGCGCCAGCAGCCAAGTCACAGGCCTTAGCAATCAGCCCCAGCATTTT | CASSQVTGLSNQPQHF
NA | TRBJ1-1 | TRBV30 | few | TGTGCCTGGAGGGAGGAGGTTGAAGCTTTCTTT | CAWREEVEAFF
NA | TRBJ2-7 | TRBV5-1 | NA | TGCGCCAGCAGCTTGGGACAGCTTTTCTCCTACGAGCAGTACTTC | CASSLGQLFSYEQYF
TRBD2 | TRBJ2-3 | TRBV24-1 | NA | TGTGCCACCAGTGATTTTGAGACTAGCGGTACAGATACGCAGTATTTT | CATSDFETSGTDTQYF
NA | TRBJ1-1 | TRBV6-2/TRBV6-3 | NA | TGTGCCAGCAGTTACTCGAAAGTTAGGGGGAATGAAGCTTTCTTT | CASSYSKVRGNEAFF
NA | TRBJ1-1 | TRBV5-5 | NA | TGTGCCAGCAGCTTGTCGGCCAGGCCCATGAACACTGAAGCTTTCTTT | CASSLSARPMNTEAFF
NA | TRBJ1-1 | TRBV9 | NA | TGTGCCAGCAGTCAGACCTCGGGGGGTGGCACTGAAGCTTTCTTT | CASSQTSGGGTEAFF
TRBD1 | TRBJ2-1 | TRBV19 | many | TGTGCCAGTAGTATGATACCGGGACAGGGAAGCGAGCAGTTCTTC | CASSMIPGQGSEQFF
NA | TRBJ1-1 | TRBV9 | NA | TGTGCCAGCAGCGCCAGGGTCAACACTGAAGCTTTCTTT | CASSARVNTEAFF
TRBD1 | TRBJ1-1 | TRBV4-1 | NA | TGCGCCAGCAGCCGATCCGGGACAGTGAACACTGAAGCTTTCTTT | CASSRSGTVNTEAFF
NA | TRBJ2-3 | TRBV4-1 | NA | TGCGCCAGCAGCGCCTCTGCAGGGGAGAAGAATACGCAGTATTTT | CASSASAGEKNTQYF
NA | TRBJ1-5 | TRBV29-1 | once | TGCAGCGTTGAAGAGATGGCAGGTGATAGCAATCAGCCCCAGCATTTT | CSVEEMAGDSNQPQHF
TRBD2 | TRBJ2-2 | TRBV5-1 | few | TGCGCCAGCAGCGAGGGACTAGCGAACGGGGAGCTGTTTTTT | CASSEGLANGELFF
NA | TRBJ1-1 | TRBV29-1 | many | TGCAGCGTTGAAGATGCCGGGATATACACTGAAGCTTTCTTT | CSVEDAGIYTEAFF
TRBD2 | TRBJ2-1 | TRBV5-1 | NA | TGCGCCAGCAGCGGACTAGCGGGGGGGCTTACCTACAATGAGCAGTTCTTC | CASSGLAGGLTYNEQFF
TRBD1 | TRBJ1-4 | TRBV19 | NA | TGTGCCAGTAAGACAGGGACCTCTGCGGGAAAACTGTTTTTT | CASKTGTSAGKLFF
NA | TRBJ2-5 | TRBV2 | NA | TGTGCCAGCAGGGTCCTTCCGATCGGAGAGACCCAGTACTTC | CASRVLPIGETQYF
NA | TRBJ1-3 | TRBV30 | NA | TGTGCCTGGAGTTCAGGGACTGGAAACACCATATATTTT | CAWSSGTGNTIYF
NA | TRBJ2-5 | TRBV24-1 | NA | TGTGCCACCAGTGATGGCAGCCAAGAGACCCAGTACTTC | CATSDGSQETQYF
NA | TRBJ1-3 | TRBV2 | once | TGTGCCAGCAGGACCACAGGGACTGGAAACACCATATATTTT | CASRTTGTGNTIYF
TRBD1 | TRBJ1-1 | TRBV5-5 | NA | TGTGCCAGCAACCCATTCACAGGGGTGAACACTGAAGCTTTCTTT | CASNPFTGVNTEAFF
NA | TRBJ2-7 | TRBV2 | NA | TGTGCCAGCAGTGAAGGCCAGGAAATTTACGAGCAGTACTTC | CASSEGQEIYEQYF
TRBD1 | TRBJ2-5 | TRBV9 | NA | TGTGCCAGCAGCGTCCGAGGGCGGGGACAGGGAGAGACCCAGTACTTC | CASSVRGRGQGETQYF
NA | TRBJ1-2 | TRBV9 | NA | TGTGCCAGCAGCGTAGCTCCCACAGGGAAGTATGGCTACACCTTC | CASSVAPTGKYGYTF
TRBD2 | TRBJ2-7 | TRBV6-5 | few | TGTGCCAGCAGGACTAGCGGATCCTACGAGCAGTACTTC | CASRTSGSYEQYF
NA | TRBJ2-5 | TRBV12-3/TRBV12-4 | few | TGTGCCAGCAGACAAGCTAGGGAGACCCAGTACTTC | CASRQARETQYF
TRBD2 | TRBJ2-1 | TRBV2 | NA | TGTGCCAGCAGGCCGGGACTAGCGGGGGGAGGCGATGAGCAGTTCTTC | CASRPGLAGGGDEQFF
NA | TRBJ2-5 | TRBV7-2 | NA | TGTGCCAGCAGCGGACGGACAGTACAAGAGACCCAGTACTTC | CASSGRTVQETQYF
NA | TRBJ1-6 | TRBV6-5 | few | TGTGCCAGCAGTTCGGACATTGATTCACCCCTCCACTTT | CASSSDIDSPLHF
TRBD1 | TRBJ1-4 | TRBV7-9 | NA | TGTGCCAGCAGTGATAACAGACAGGGGATTGTTGAAAAACTGTTTTTT | CASSDNRQGIVEKLFF
TRBD1 | TRBJ2-1 | TRBV4-3 | NA | TGCGCCAGCAGCCGGAATGGTTACGGGACAGGGGACAATGAGCAGTTCTTC | CASSRNGYGTGDNEQFF
NA | TRBJ1-2 | TRBV5-4 | once | TGTGCCAGCAGCTTGAACAGCTATGGCTACACCTTC | CASSLNSYGYTF
TRBD1 | TRBJ1-1 | TRBV5-6 | NA | TGTGCCAGCAGCTTACAGACAGGGATTGGTACTGAAGCTTTCTTT | CASSLQTGIGTEAFF
TRBD1 | TRBJ2-7 | TRBV27 | once | TGTGCCAGCAGTATGGGACAGATCTACGAGCAGTACTTC | CASSMGQIYEQYF
NA | TRBJ1-4 | TRBV9 | NA | TGTGCCAGCAGCCCCTCGGGGGAAAAACTGTTTTTT | CASSPSGEKLFF
TRBD2 | TRBJ2-1 | TRBV30 | NA | TGTGCCTGGAGTAAGACTAGCGGGGTCGGTCCCTACAATGAGCAGTTCTTC | CAWSKTSGVGPYNEQFF
TRBD2 | TRBJ2-1 | TRBV4-2 | few | TGTGCCAGCAGCCAAGAGTCGTGGCGGGGGGCCGACAATGAGCAGTTCTTC | CASSQESWRGADNEQFF
TRBD1 | TRBJ1-1 | TRBV28 | NA | TGTGCCAGCAGTTTATATGGGACAGGGGAGGATGCTTTCTTT | CASSLYGTGEDAFF
NA | TRBJ2-3 | TRBV4-3 | NA | TGCGCCAGCAGCCAAGACAGGGAACGGGCAGATACGCAGTATTTT | CASSQDRERADTQYF
TRBD2 | TRBJ2-5 | TRBV7-2 | NA | TGTGCCAGCAGCCCGCCTCTAGCGGGGGGAGCGTACTTC | CASSPPLAGGAYF
TRBD1 | TRBJ1-1 | TRBV5-4 | NA | TGTGCCAGCAGCCGCTCCACCGGGACAGGTGTCAACACTGAAGCTTTCTTT | CASSRSTGTGVNTEAFF
NA | TRBJ1-4 | TRBV11-2 | NA | TGTGCCAGCAGCTTAGAGGCTTTTGCAACTAATGAAAAACTGTTTTTT | CASSLEAFATNEKLFF
NA | TRBJ2-2 | TRBV5-4 | NA | TGTGCCAGCAGCTGGGACTGGAACACCGGGGAGCTGTTTTTT | CASSWDWNTGELFF
TRBD2 | TRBJ2-7 | TRBV2 | NA | TGTGCCATCCGATCTAGCGGGAGCTCCTACGAGCAGTACTTC | CAIRSSGSSYEQYF
TRBD1 | TRBJ2-2 | TRBV9 | once | TGTGCCAGCAGGATGGACAGGGGAACCGGGGAGCTGTTTTTT | CASRMDRGTGELFF